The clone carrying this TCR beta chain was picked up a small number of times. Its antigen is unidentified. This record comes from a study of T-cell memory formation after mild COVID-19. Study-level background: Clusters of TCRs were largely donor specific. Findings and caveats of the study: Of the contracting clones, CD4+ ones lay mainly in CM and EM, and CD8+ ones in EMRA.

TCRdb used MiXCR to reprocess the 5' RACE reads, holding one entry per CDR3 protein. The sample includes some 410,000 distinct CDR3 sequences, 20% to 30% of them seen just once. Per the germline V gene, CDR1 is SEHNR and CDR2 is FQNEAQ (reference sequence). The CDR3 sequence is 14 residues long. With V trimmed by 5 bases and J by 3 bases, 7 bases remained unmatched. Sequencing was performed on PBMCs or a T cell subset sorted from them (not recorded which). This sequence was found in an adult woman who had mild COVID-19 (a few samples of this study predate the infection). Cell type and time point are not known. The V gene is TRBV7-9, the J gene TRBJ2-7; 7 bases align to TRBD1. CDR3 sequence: CASSARDSFYEQYF. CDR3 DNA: TGTGCCAGCAGCGCCCGGGACAGCTTCTACGAGCAGTACTTC.